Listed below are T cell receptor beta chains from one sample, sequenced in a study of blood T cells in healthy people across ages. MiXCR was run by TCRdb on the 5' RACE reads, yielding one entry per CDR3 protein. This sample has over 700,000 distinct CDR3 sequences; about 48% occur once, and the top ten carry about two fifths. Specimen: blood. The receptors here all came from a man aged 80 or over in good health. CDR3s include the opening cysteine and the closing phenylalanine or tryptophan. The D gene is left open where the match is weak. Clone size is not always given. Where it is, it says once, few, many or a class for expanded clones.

DNA: TGTGCCAGCAGCTTGGAGGCCTCTCGGCGCGAGCAGTTCTTC; CDR3: CASSLEASRREQFF; J: TRBJ2-1; D: NA; V: TRBV5-5; size: NA
DNA: TGTGCCATCCAACGGCCGGACAGGGAGGACGGAGAGCAGTACTTC; CDR3: CAIQRPDREDGEQYF; J: TRBJ2-5; D: TRBD1; V: TRBV10-3; size: few
DNA: TGCAGTGCCCGCCGACTAGCGGGAGGGTGGGAGACCCAGTACTTC; CDR3: CSARRLAGGWETQYF; J: TRBJ2-5; D: TRBD2; V: TRBV20-1; size: NA
DNA: TGTGCCACCAGTGAGGGACTCAGGGGCTCCCGGGCAGATACGCAGTATTTT; CDR3: CATSEGLRGSRADTQYF; J: TRBJ2-3; D: NA; V: TRBV24-1; size: NA
DNA: TGTGCCAGCAGTCCCCATCGGGGGAGCACAGATACGCAGTATTTT; CDR3: CASSPHRGSTDTQYF; J: TRBJ2-3; D: NA; V: TRBV27; size: few
DNA: TGCGCCAGCAGCCACGGACTGGAGTCCTACGAGCAGTACTTC; CDR3: CASSHGLESYEQYF; J: TRBJ2-7; D: NA; V: TRBV4-1; size: NA
DNA: TGTGCCAGCAGCTTAGGAGTTAGCGGAGGACACAGATACGCGTATTTT; CDR3: CASSLGVSGGHRYAYF; J: TRBJ2-3; D: NA; V: TRBV13; size: NA
DNA: TGTGCCAGCAGTTACTCGTTTTCCTACGAGCAGTACTTC; CDR3: CASSYSFSYEQYF; J: TRBJ2-7; D: NA; V: TRBV27; size: NA
DNA: TGTGCCAGCAGCACACCCACCGGGGAGACAGATACGCAGTATTTT; CDR3: CASSTPTGETDTQYF; J: TRBJ2-3; D: NA; V: TRBV7-9; size: NA
DNA: TGCGCCAGCAGCCGGACAGCCACCTCCTACGAGCAGTACTTC; CDR3: CASSRTATSYEQYF; J: TRBJ2-7; D: NA; V: TRBV5-1; size: once
DNA: TGTGCCAGCAGCTCGGGGACTAGCTTAGATACGCAGTATTTT; CDR3: CASSSGTSLDTQYF; J: TRBJ2-3; D: TRBD2; V: TRBV5-5; size: NA
DNA: TGCGCCAGCAGCATGACTAGCGGGAGTTCGGGCTTGCGCAATGAGCAGTTCTTC; CDR3: CASSMTSGSSGLRNEQFF; J: TRBJ2-1; D: TRBD2; V: TRBV5-1; size: NA
DNA: TGCAGCGTCTCTCCCGCCCTTTTACTAGCATTTGAGCAGTTCTTC; CDR3: CSVSPALLLAFEQFF; J: TRBJ2-1; D: NA; V: TRBV29-1; size: NA
DNA: TGTGCCAGCAGCCGATCACTGGGAAATAGCAATCAGCCCCAGCATTTT; CDR3: CASSRSLGNSNQPQHF; J: TRBJ1-5; D: NA; V: TRBV6-2/TRBV6-3; size: few
DNA: TGTGCCAGCAGCCAAGGACAGGGGGGCTTATACGAGCAGTACTTC; CDR3: CASSQGQGGLYEQYF; J: TRBJ2-7; D: TRBD1; V: TRBV3-1; size: NA
DNA: TGCAGTGCTAGGGGGGGAGTTGTGGACGAGCAGTACTTC; CDR3: CSARGGVVDEQYF; J: TRBJ2-7; D: NA; V: TRBV20-1; size: few
DNA: TGCAGCGTTGAAGGGGCCCACTACGAGCAGTACTTC; CDR3: CSVEGAHYEQYF; J: TRBJ2-7; D: NA; V: TRBV29-1; size: NA
DNA: TGCGCCAGCAGCCAAGGTCCACGGAGCGGGAGGGAGCACAGATACGCGTATTTT; CDR3: CASSQGPRSGREHRYAYF; J: TRBJ2-3; D: TRBD2; V: TRBV4-1; size: few
DNA: TGTGCCAGCAGTGGACCGGCAACTAATGAAAAACTGTTTTTT; CDR3: CASSGPATNEKLFF; J: TRBJ1-4; D: NA; V: TRBV2; size: NA
DNA: TGTGCCAGCAGCACCCCTGGCCGGGGACAGGGTCCCCGCTCCTACTACAATGAGCAGTTCTTC; CDR3: CASSTPGRGQGPRSYYNEQFF; J: TRBJ2-1; D: NA; V: TRBV21-1; size: NA
DNA: TGCAGTGCCCCGGATAGAGCCACGTATGAGCAGTTCTTC; CDR3: CSAPDRATYEQFF; J: TRBJ2-1; D: NA; V: TRBV20-1; size: NA
DNA: TGTGCCAGCAGTTTGTCGTGGGGGGGTCCCCACGAGCAGTACTTC; CDR3: CASSLSWGGPHEQYF; J: TRBJ2-7; D: TRBD2; V: TRBV27; size: NA